Below are 27 T cell receptor beta chains sequenced from a single sample in a study of siplizumab effects on memory and regulatory T cells. Here immunoSEQ multiplex PCR was the method, and the copy in TCRdb shows in-frame clones only, minus some. This sample has about 82,000 clones, with roughly 86% found just once. Input material: Tregs sorted from blood. The receptors here all came from a human donor in good health.

The genes are TRBV19 and TRBJ1-6; 11 bases match TRBD1. The CDR3 length is 15 residues. Per the germline V gene, CDR1 is LNHDA and CDR2 is SQIVND (reference sequence). Losses at the gene ends were 3 bases for V and 8 bases for J; bases not matched to a gene: 3. The DNA of the CDR3 is TGTGCCAGTAGTATGGGGACAGGGGGGGATTCACCCCTCCACTTT. This sequence encodes CASSMGTGGDSPLHF.

This chain connects TRBV6-5 to TRBJ2-4; tentative D call: TRBD1 (5 bases). This CDR3 spans 14 amino acids. With 1 base removed from V and 9 bases from J, the gap between germline ends came to 13 bases. Germline V gene data show CDR1 as MNHEY and CDR2 as SVGAGI. Here the CDR3 DNA reads TGTGCCAGCAGTTACTATCAGGGTCAGGGCATTCAGTACTTC. Translating it yields CASSYYQGQGIQYF.

The chain joins TRBV6-6 to TRBJ2-3; 11 bases are a match to TRBD2. CDR1 is MNHNY and CDR2 is SVGAGI in the germline V gene (reference sequence). Trimming removed 6 bases from V and 0 bases from J; junction bases left unmatched: 2. The CDR3 has 15 amino acids. CDR3 protein: CASSRLAGSTDTQYF. The CDR3 region has the DNA TGTGCCAGCAGCCGACTAGCGGGGAGCACAGATACGCAGTATTTT.

The chain recombines TRBV6-5 with TRBJ2-7; 8 bases map to TRBD2. The junction had 2 bases not matched to a gene; V was cut back by 2 bases and J by 2 bases. Germline-derived CDR1 and CDR2 are MNHEY and SVGAGI. CDR3 size: 14 residues. This CDR3 is CASSYGRGAYEQYF. The CDR3 DNA sequence: TGTGCCAGCAGTTACGGGCGGGGGGCCTACGAGCAGTACTTC.

V gene TRBV5-1 combines with J gene TRBJ2-3; TRBD1 aligns across 8 bases. The CDR3 is made up of 17 amino acids. After removal of 4 bases from V and 5 bases from J, the junction contained 15 bases not matched to a gene. Germline V lookup: CDR1 SGHRS, CDR2 YFSETQ. CDR3 region: CASSRSALTGAKDTQYF. Written as DNA, the CDR3 is TGCGCCAGCAGCCGGTCCGCTCTGACAGGGGCTAAAGATACGCAGTATTTT.

The chain has TRBV6-6 and TRBJ1-2; 9 nucleotides agree with TRBD1. The V gene's germline CDR1 is MNHNY and CDR2 SVGAGI (reference sequence). The length of the CDR3 is 14 residues. V shed 6 bases, J shed 2 bases, and the junction held 4 bases outside the gene matches. The DNA of the CDR3 is TGTGCCAGCAGCGGCGGGACAGGGAACTATGGCTACACCTTC. Translated, it gives CASSGGTGNYGYTF.

This chain joins TRBV28 and TRBJ2-7; possibly TRBD1 for D (6 bases). The CDR3 loop spans 12 amino acids. Germline V gives CDR1 MDHEN, CDR2 SYDVKM. The ends were cut back, 6 bases at V and 4 bases at J, with 10 bases in the middle. In DNA, the CDR3 is TGTGCCAGCAGGGGGGCGGAGTACGAGCAGTACTTC. Residues: CASRGAEYEQYF.

V and J are TRBV15 and TRBJ1-1, with TRBD1 as a possible D gene (5 bases). The CDR3 consists of 14 residues. V was trimmed by 6 bases and J by 0 bases, leaving 11 bases between them. The germline CDR1 and CDR2 sequences are LNHNV and YYDKDF (reference sequence). The CDR3 is CATSGGNMNTEAFF. The CDR3 coding sequence is TGTGCCACCAGTGGGGGTAACATGAACACTGAAGCTTTCTTT.

The chain employs TRBV7-9 and TRBJ1-2, with TRBD1 as a possible D gene (6 bases). The V gene's germline CDR1 is SEHNR and CDR2 FQNEAQ (reference sequence). Trimming removed 1 base from V and 4 bases from J, with 10 bases in between. CDR3 length equals 14 residues. The CDR3 nucleotides read TGTGCCAGCAGCTTAGGTGGACAGACCTATGGCTACACCTTC. Its protein is CASSLGGQTYGYTF.

This clone was seen once. The chain joins TRBV19 to TRBJ1-4; D is unclear. The V end was cut by 9 bases, the J end by 3 bases, with 14 bases between. CDR1 is LNHDA, CDR2 SQIVND, per germline (reference sequence). This CDR3 is 14 amino acids long. This chain's CDR3 is CASTWSRANEKLFF. The CDR3 coding sequence is TGTGCCAGCACATGGTCGAGAGCTAATGAAAAACTGTTTTTT. Full variable domain (rest looked up from reference TRBV19 and TRBJ1-4): DGGITQSPKYLFRKEGQNVTLSCEQNLNHDAMYWYRQDPGQGLRLIYYSQIVNDFQKGDIAEGYSVSREKKESFPLTVTSAQKNPTAFYLCASTWSRANEKLFFGSGTQLSVL.

This clone was recorded once. The chain carries TRBV6-6 and TRBJ2-3, with TRBD2 identical over 7 bases. From germline, CDR1 is MNHNY and CDR2 SVGAGI (reference sequence). J was trimmed by 3 bases and V by 9 bases; bases with no gene match: 9. There are 14 residues in the CDR3. CDR3 region: CASLRGGDTDTQYF. The CDR3 bases are TGTGCCAGTCTCCGCGGGGGTGATACAGATACGCAGTATTTT.

The gene calls are TRBV5-6 and TRBJ2-3; the D gene is possibly TRBD1 (6 bases). The CDR3 sequence is 14 residues long. Looked up from germline, CDR1 is SGHDT and CDR2 is YYEEEE. V lost 7 bases to trimming and J lost 2 bases, with 14 bases between them. The CDR3 loop is CASGLGGYTDTQYF. The CDR3 DNA sequence: TGTGCCAGCGGCCTAGGGGGTTACACAGATACGCAGTATTTT.

As regards this clone: The germline gene is not matched at one end of the junction; a read error may be the cause. The chain uses TRBV10-3 and TRBJ1-1, with D perhaps matching TRBD1 (5 bases). This CDR3 has 17 residues. The germline V gene has CDR1 ENHRY and CDR2 SYGVKD. This CDR3 reads CASSERGLLLMNTEAFF. The CDR3 DNA sequence: TGTGCCAGCAGTGAAAGGGGCCTCTTATTAATGAACACTGAAGCTTTCTTT.

The V call is TRBV7-6, the J call TRBJ1-1; possible D gene TRBD1, 5 bases. Germline-derived CDR1 and CDR2 are SGHVS and FNYEAQ. The CDR3 sequence is 14 residues long. Trimming cost V 2 bases and J 0 bases, with 7 bases left between them. The CDR3, as DNA: TGTGCCAGCAGCTTACAGGGTCTGAACACTGAAGCTTTCTTT. As protein: CASSLQGLNTEAFF.

In this sample, this clone turned up a few times. J is TRBJ1-1 and V is TRBV30; D call uncertain. The CDR3 totals 15 residues. V was shortened by 3 bases and J by 0 bases, with 14 bases between the two germline ends. Germline assignment: CDR1 GTSNPN and CDR2 SVGIG (reference sequence). CDR3 coding DNA: TGTGCCTGGAGCCTCCTGGCGGCCATGAACACTGAAGCTTTCTTT. This encodes CAWSLLAAMNTEAFF.

The chain carries TRBV7-2 and TRBJ2-7; TRBD1 is a possible D gene (6 bases). Germline V gene data show CDR1 as SGHTA and CDR2 as FQGNSA. The CDR3 runs to 14 residues. V was cut by 4 bases and J by 4 bases, with 14 bases left in between. The CDR3 DNA reads TGTGCCAGCAGCTCCCACAGGGTTTGGTACGAGCAGTACTTC. It specifies CASSSHRVWYEQYF.

This chain uses TRBV5-5 with TRBJ1-2; D unresolved. The CDR3 length is 13 residues. The germline V gene has CDR1 SGHKS and CDR2 YYEKEE (reference sequence). The V end lost 5 bases, the J end lost 4 bases, and 12 bases lay between the germline ends. CDR3 amino acids: CASSLDGIYGYTF. The CDR3 DNA sequence: TGTGCCAGCAGTCTTGACGGAATCTATGGCTACACCTTC. The whole variable domain, filled in from reference TRBV5-5 and TRBJ1-2, reads DAGVTQSPTHLIKTRGQQVTLRCSPISGHKSVSWYQQVLGQGPQFIFQYYEKEERGRGNFPDRFSARQFPNYSSELNVNALLLGDSALYLCASSLDGIYGYTFGSGTRLTVV.

On this clone: The sample holds other DNA sequences that translate to the same CDR3. The chain has TRBV29-1 and TRBJ2-7; 7 bases line up with TRBD2. The CDR3 length is 12 residues. Germline CDR1 is SQVTM and CDR2 is ANQGSEA. After removal of 6 bases from V and 2 bases from J, the junction contained 4 bases not matched to a gene. DNA of the CDR3: TGCAGCGTCGCGAGCGGGACCTACGAGCAGTACTTC. It yields the protein CSVASGTYEQYF.

This clone was detected a few times. This chain joins TRBV2 and TRBJ2-2; maybe TRBD2 (7 bases). This CDR3 spans 15 amino acids. Trimming cost V 10 bases and J 7 bases, with 22 bases left between them. The V gene's germline CDR1 is SNHLY and CDR2 FYNNEI. CDR3 in DNA: TGTGCCACCTCTCTAGAGGGGGGGCCCGTCGGGGAGCTGTTTTTT. It codes for CATSLEGGPVGELFF.

This sequence joins TRBV12-5 and TRBJ1-6; D perhaps matches TRBD1 (5 bases). The CDR3 length is 15 residues. The V gene's germline CDR1 is LGHNT and CDR2 FRNRAP. Trimming took 7 bases from V and 4 from J, leaving 14 bases between them. Here the CDR3 DNA reads TGTGCTAGTGACACAACAGGACCATATAATTCACCCCTCCACTTT. It is translated as CASDTTGPYNSPLHF.

This clone was seen repeatedly, ten times or more. The J gene is TRBJ1-2, the V gene TRBV29-1; the match to TRBD1 covers 9 bases. There are 13 residues in the CDR3. V gave up 8 bases and J gave up 8 bases; unmatched junction bases: 12. In germline, CDR1 is SQVTM, CDR2 ANQGSEA. CDR3 sequence (DNA): TGCAGCCTTCTTCCGGGACAGGGAAGAGGCTACACCTTC. It specifies CSLLPGQGRGYTF.

The V and J genes are TRBV18 and TRBJ2-7; D may be TRBD2 (6 bases). V was pared by 3 bases and J by 6 bases, with 12 bases between. The CDR3 is made up of 13 amino acids. CDR1 is KGHSH, CDR2 LQKENI, per germline. CDR3 residues: CASSPSGGSEQYF. CDR3 DNA sequence: TGTGCCAGCTCACCGTCCGGGGGAAGCGAGCAGTACTTC.

The chain combines TRBV29-1 with TRBJ2-7; 8 bases are a match to TRBD1. This CDR3 is 13 amino acids long. V trimming: 5 bases; J trimming: 7 bases; junction bases outside the gene matches: 10. The germline V gene has CDR1 SQVTM and CDR2 ANQGSEA. The CDR3 region has the DNA TGCAGCGTTCGTCCCAGGGGGCTGGGAGAGCAGTACTTC. As protein: CSVRPRGLGEQYF.

This chain connects TRBV6-5 to TRBJ1-1, with no clear D. Germline V lookup: CDR1 MNHEY, CDR2 SVGAGI. V lost 5 bases, J lost 7 bases, and 11 bases lay in between. The CDR3 consists of 12 residues. As DNA, the CDR3 is TGTGCCAGCAGTAGCGGCCGCTATGAAGCTTTCTTT. Translated, it gives CASSSGRYEAFF.

The rearrangement joins TRBV9 to TRBJ1-1, with D possibly matching TRBD1 (6 bases). The CDR3 has 16 residues. The germline V and J ends were trimmed by 0 bases and 3 bases, with 15 bases remaining between them. The germline gives CDR1 SGDLS, CDR2 YYNGEE. The CDR3 region is CASSVGLGAADTEAFF. The CDR3, as DNA: TGTGCCAGCAGCGTAGGGTTGGGGGCCGCCGACACTGAAGCTTTCTTT. Full variable domain (outside the CDR3, taken from reference TRBV9 and TRBJ1-1): DSGVTQTPKHLITATGQRVTLRCSPRSGDLSVYWYQQSLDQGLQFLIQYYNGEERAKGNILERFSAQQFPDLHSELNLSSLELGDSALYFCASSVGLGAADTEAFFGQGTRLTVV.

This clone turned up a few times. This chain links TRBV19 with TRBJ2-3, with D possibly TRBD2 on 5 matching bases. V was trimmed by 11 bases and J by 0 bases, leaving 12 bases between them. Germline V gives CDR1 LNHDA, CDR2 SQIVND (reference sequence). The CDR3 sequence is 13 residues long. The DNA of the CDR3 is TGTGCCGGAGGAGGACCTAGCACAGATACGCAGTATTTT. It specifies CAGGGPSTDTQYF.

V gene TRBV5-1 combines with J gene TRBJ1-1, with D unresolved. There are 14 residues in the CDR3. CDR1 is SGHRS and CDR2 is YFSETQ in the germline V gene. V was clipped by 0 bases and J by 1 base, with 7 bases between them. This CDR3 is CASSLVYGNTEAFF. CDR3 nucleotides: TGCGCCAGCAGCTTGGTTTACGGGAACACTGAAGCTTTCTTT.